This T cell receptor beta chain was sequenced for a study of T cells in Graves' hyperthyroidism and ophthalmopathy. Study overall: Upon initial diagnosis and before any treatment, peripheral blood was collected.

Regions amplified from RNA transcripts were the TCR beta CDR3 regions. The TCR CDR3 first-round RT-PCR relied on the HTBI primer set. TCRdb passed the multiplex PCR reads through MiXCR, listing each CDR3 protein once. The sample carries a few hundred thousand distinct CDR3 sequences, 15% to 20% recorded once. For this clonotype: The antigen is unknown.

The CDR3 is made up of 16 amino acids. Germline V gives CDR1 SNHLY, CDR2 FYNNEI. The V and J ends lost 6 bases and 0 bases, in that order; junction bases with no gene match: 9. Study conclusions and caveats: From stable hyperthyroidism, ophthalmopathy was set apart by a 13 V-J model.

The chain carries TRBV2 and TRBJ1-1; 8 bases are a match to TRBD1. The sequenced sample consisted of blood. The clonotype comes from a woman between 18 and 30 years old with Graves' ophthalmopathy. The CDR3 loop is CASSQEGQGLNTEAFF. In nucleotides, the CDR3 is TGTGCCAGCAGCCAAGAAGGACAGGGCCTGAACACTGAAGCTTTCTTT.